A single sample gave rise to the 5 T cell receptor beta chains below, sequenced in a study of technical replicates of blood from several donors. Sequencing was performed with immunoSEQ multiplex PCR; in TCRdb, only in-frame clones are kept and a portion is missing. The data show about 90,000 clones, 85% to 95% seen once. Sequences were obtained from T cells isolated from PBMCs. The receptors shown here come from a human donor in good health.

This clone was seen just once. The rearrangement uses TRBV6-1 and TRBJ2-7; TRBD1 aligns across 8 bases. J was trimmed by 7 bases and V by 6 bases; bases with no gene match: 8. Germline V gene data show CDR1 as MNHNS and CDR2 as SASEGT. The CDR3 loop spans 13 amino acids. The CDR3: CASSSDRVEEQYF. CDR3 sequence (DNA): TGTGCCAGCAGCTCGGACAGGGTTGAGGAGCAGTACTTC.

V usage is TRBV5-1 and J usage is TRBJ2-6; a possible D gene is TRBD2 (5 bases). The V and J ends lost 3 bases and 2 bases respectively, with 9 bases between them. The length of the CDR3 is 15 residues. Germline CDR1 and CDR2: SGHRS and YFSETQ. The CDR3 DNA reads TGCGCCAGCAGCTCACCGGAGGCTGGGGCCAACGTCCTGACTTTC. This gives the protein CASSSPEAGANVLTF.

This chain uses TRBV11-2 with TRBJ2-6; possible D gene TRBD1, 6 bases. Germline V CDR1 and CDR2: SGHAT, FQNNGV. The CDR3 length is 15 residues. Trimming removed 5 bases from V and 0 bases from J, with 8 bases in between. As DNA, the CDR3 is TGTGCCAGCAGCAACAGGGTCTCTGGGGCCAACGTCCTGACTTTC. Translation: CASSNRVSGANVLTF.

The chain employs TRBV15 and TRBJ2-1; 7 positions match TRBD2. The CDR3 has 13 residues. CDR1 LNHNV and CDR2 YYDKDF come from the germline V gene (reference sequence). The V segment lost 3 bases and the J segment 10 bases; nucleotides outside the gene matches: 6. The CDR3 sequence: CATSRAEREEQFF. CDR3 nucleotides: TGTGCCACCAGCAGGGCTGAGCGGGAAGAGCAGTTCTTC.

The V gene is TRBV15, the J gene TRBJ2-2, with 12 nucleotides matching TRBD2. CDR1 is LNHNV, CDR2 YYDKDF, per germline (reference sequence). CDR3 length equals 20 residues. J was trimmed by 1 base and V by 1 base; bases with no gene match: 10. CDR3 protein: CATSRGFRLAGDQNTGELFF. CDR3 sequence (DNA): TGTGCCACCAGCAGAGGATTCAGACTAGCGGGGGACCAGAACACCGGGGAGCTGTTTTTT.